The entry below gives a single TCR beta chain sequence along with its context. Its specificity is unknown. The data derive from a study of somatic mutations in cytotoxic T cells in rheumatoid arthritis. Study overall: Some V beta antibody-stained T-cell populations were flow-sorted at nearly 100% purity, including V beta1+ cells sequenced for TCRB.

The table came from immunoSEQ multiplex PCR; TCRdb's copy has only in-frame clones and leaves some out. This repertoire shows under 20,000 clones, about 80% found once; its top ten account for approximately 28%. Study-level points and caveats: CD8+ clonality increased with age in rheumatoid arthritis patients but not in healthy controls. About an eighth of the roughly 60 patients had a largest CD8+ clone above 20% of CD8+ cells.

The source material was CD8+ T cells sorted from blood. This receptor was taken from an adult with rheumatoid arthritis.

The CDR3 here is CASSSSGDEQYF. The CDR3 nucleotides are TGTGCCAGCAGTTCATCGGGAGACGAGCAGTACTTC. J is TRBJ2-7 and V is TRBV6-5, with D perhaps TRBD2 (6 bases). The V gene lost 4 bases and the J gene lost 5 bases, with 9 bases spanning the gap. Germline CDR1 reads MNHEY; CDR2 reads SVGAGI. The length of the CDR3 is 12 residues.